These 18 T cell receptor beta chains share one sample of origin, sequenced in a study of OX40 agonist ivuxolimab in advanced cancers. The library came from the immunoSEQ multiplex PCR assay. TCRdb provides this immuneACCESS table in a form limited to in-frame rearrangements. Some clones are lacking; in checked studies, under half of them reflect an unresolved V gene, and why the rest are absent is not known. Within this sample are 78,000 or so clones, with about 90% of them counted one time only. About 0.42% of the sample lies in the top ten. The sequencing used CD4+ or CD8+ T cells sorted from blood, collected in a trial of the OX40 agonist ivuxolimab. The receptors stem from an adult with an advanced solid tumor such as melanoma, head and neck, liver or kidney cancer.

Points on this clone: Other DNA sequences in the same sample also yield this CDR3. This chain connects TRBV18 to TRBJ2-7, with D possibly matching TRBD2 (6 bases). Per the germline V gene, CDR1 is KGHSH and CDR2 is LQKENI. The CDR3 is 14 residues long. The V gene lost 3 bases and the J gene lost 2 bases, with 11 bases spanning the gap. The CDR3 protein is CASSPTSGPYEQYF. Written as DNA, the CDR3 is TGTGCCAGCTCACCGACTAGTGGACCCTACGAGCAGTACTTC.

This clone has only one observation. The chain carries TRBV6-6 and TRBJ2-1, with 8 bases aligning to TRBD1. Trimming cost V 0 bases and J 9 bases; bases outside gene matches: 4. Germline V lookup: CDR1 MNHNY, CDR2 SVGAGI (reference sequence). The CDR3 has 14 residues. The CDR3, as DNA: TGTGCCAGCAGTTACTCCTACAGGGGGAGTGAGCAGTTCTTC. It yields the protein CASSYSYRGSEQFF.

V gene TRBV21-1 combines with J gene TRBJ2-7; no check of the table's D call, TRBD1, against the DNA was made. TRBV21-1 is termed a pseudogene. CDR3 length equals 16 residues. The CDR3 DNA follows: TGTGCCAGCAGCAAGGGGCACAGCCAGAAAACCTACGAGCAGTACTTC. Protein product: CASSKGHSQKTYEQYF.

This clone was picked up one time. This chain joins TRBV18 and TRBJ2-7; weak D call: TRBD2 (6 bases). Germline CDR1 reads KGHSH; CDR2 reads LQKENI. Between the trimmed V and J ends, which lost 0 bases and 2 bases, there was a span of 11 bases. The CDR3 extends over 15 amino acids. CDR3 loop: CASSPPAGPTYEQYF. Written as DNA, the CDR3 is TGTGCCAGCTCACCACCGGCGGGACCAACCTACGAGCAGTACTTC.

The J gene is TRBJ2-3, the V gene TRBV30; 7 bases line up with TRBD1. There are 15 residues in the CDR3. V shed 2 bases, J shed 2 bases, and the junction held 7 bases outside the gene matches. The V gene's germline CDR1 is GTSNPN and CDR2 SVGIG (reference sequence). CDR3 amino acids: CAWSLEDRDTDTQYF. In nucleotides, the CDR3 is TGTGCCTGGAGTTTGGAAGACAGGGACACAGATACGCAGTATTTT.

In its sample, this clone was seen once. The V call is TRBV6-5, the J call TRBJ1-5, with D perhaps TRBD1 (6 bases). Germline loops: CDR1 MNHEY, CDR2 SVGAGI. V was cut by 0 bases and J by 7 bases, with 13 bases left in between. The CDR3 is 15 residues long. The CDR3 here is CASSYSITGQQPQHF. CDR3 coding DNA: TGTGCCAGCAGTTACTCGATAACAGGGCAACAGCCCCAGCATTTT.

This chain connects TRBV7-8 to TRBJ1-1; 8 nucleotides line up with TRBD1. The ends lost 4 bases at V and 5 bases at J; junction bases unmatched: 6. Germline V gene data show CDR1 as SGHVS and CDR2 as FQNEAQ. The CDR3 is made up of 14 amino acids. The CDR3 reads CASSSRTGWTEAFF. CDR3 sequence (DNA): TGTGCCAGCAGCTCGAGGACAGGGTGGACTGAAGCTTTCTTT.

The chain uses TRBV5-4 and TRBJ1-5; D remains ambiguous. The germline V gene encodes CDR1 SGHNT and CDR2 YYREEE (reference sequence). The ends were cut back, 0 bases at V and 4 bases at J, with 14 bases in the middle. This CDR3 region has 16 residues. This CDR3 reads CASSLVGGLVNQPQHF. CDR3 nucleotide sequence: TGTGCCAGCAGCTTGGTGGGCGGGCTCGTGAATCAGCCCCAGCATTTT. Full variable domain (missing parts from reference TRBV5-4 and TRBJ1-5): ETGVTQSPTHLIKTRGQQVTLRCSSQSGHNTVSWYQQALGQGPQFIFQYYREEENGRGNFPPRFSGLQFPNYSSELNVNALELDDSALYLCASSLVGGLVNQPQHFGDGTRLSIL.

This clone was recorded only once. The V call is TRBV6-1, the J call TRBJ1-4, with 9 nucleotides matching TRBD1. The germline CDR1 and CDR2 sequences are MNHNS and SASEGT. The CDR3 has 13 amino acids. V dropped 5 bases and J dropped 11; count of bases not matched to a gene: 6. CDR3 protein: CASSKQGAQKLFF. The CDR3 region has the DNA TGTGCCAGCAGTAAACAGGGGGCTCAGAAACTGTTTTTT.

The J gene is TRBJ2-3, the V gene TRBV7-9, with D perhaps matching TRBD1 (6 bases). V lost 5 bases and J lost 1, with 16 bases in between. Germline CDR1 reads SEHNR; CDR2 reads FQNEAQ (reference sequence). This CDR3 contains 16 residues. CDR3 loop: CASSPPGARGTDTQYF. The CDR3 DNA sequence: TGTGCCAGCAGCCCCCCAGGGGCGAGGGGCACAGATACGCAGTATTTT.

The chain recombines TRBV5-8 with TRBJ1-2; D remains unclear. The germline V gene has CDR1 SGHTS and CDR2 YDEGEE. The CDR3 is 13 residues long. V lost 2 bases and J lost 0, with 5 bases in between. CDR3: CASSFSPNYGYTF. CDR3 bases: TGTGCCAGCAGCTTTTCACCTAACTATGGCTACACCTTC.

The rearrangement joins TRBV4-2 to TRBJ2-2, with a possible D match to TRBD2 (5 bases). Germline lookup yields CDR1 LGHNA and CDR2 YNFKEQ. V lost 0 bases and J 0 bases, leaving 14 bases between the germline ends. CDR3 length: 18 amino acids. The CDR3 sequence: CASSQDLSGSANTGELFF. CDR3 in DNA: TGTGCCAGCAGCCAAGATCTCAGCGGAAGCGCGAACACCGGGGAGCTGTTTTTT.

The chain links TRBV5-1 to TRBJ2-7; D remains unclear. Germline CDR1 is SGHRS and CDR2 is YFSETQ. With 0 bases removed from V and 7 bases from J, the gap between germline ends came to 11 bases. This CDR3 has 13 residues. The CDR3 nucleotides read TGCGCCAGCAGCTTGGGGGCCCTTGGGGAGCAGTACTTC. Translation gives CASSLGALGEQYF.

The chain employs TRBV11-3 and TRBJ2-7, with 10 nucleotides matching TRBD2. The V gene end was trimmed by 5 bases and the J gene end by 2 bases; junction bases not matched to a gene: 6. Germline CDR1 reads SGHNT; CDR2 reads YENEEA. CDR3 length: 15 amino acids. CDR3 DNA: TGTGCCAGCAGCACCGGACTAGCGGAGACCTACGAGCAGTACTTC. Translation gives CASSTGLAETYEQYF. Using reference TRBV11-3 and TRBJ2-7 for the parts outside the CDR3, the full variable domain is EAGVVQSPRYKIIEKKQPVAFWCNPISGHNTLYWYLQNLGQGPELLIRYENEEAVDDSQLPKDRFSAERLKGVDSTLKIQPAELGDSAVYLCASSTGLAETYEQYFGPGTRLTVT.

This clone was detected only a few times. The CDR3 DNA reads TGTGCCAGCTCACAAGGACGGGGCAATCAGCCCCAGCATTTT. Its protein is CASSQGRGNQPQHF. This sequence joins TRBV18 and TRBJ1-5; D is ambiguous. The CDR3 is made up of 14 amino acids. V was pared by 4 bases and J by 2 bases, with 9 bases between. CDR1 and CDR2 from the germline V gene are KGHSH and LQKENI.

This chain uses TRBV10-2 with TRBJ2-5; 12 positions match TRBD2. The CDR3 loop spans 15 amino acids. Germline-derived CDR1 and CDR2 are WSHSY and SAAADI. Losses at the gene ends were 7 bases for V and 4 bases for J; bases not matched to a gene: 7. The CDR3 region is CASKLAGGVSETQYF. The CDR3 nucleotides read TGCGCCAGCAAACTAGCGGGGGGCGTCTCAGAGACCCAGTACTTC.

This clone was found a few times. The V and J genes are TRBV7-2 and TRBJ2-1; 12 bases line up with TRBD2. The CDR3 is 16 amino acids. Trimming removed 5 bases from V and 6 bases from J; junction bases left unmatched: 8. Germline CDR1 is SGHTA and CDR2 is FQGNSA. The CDR3 spells CASSPRPSGGGNEQFF. The CDR3, as DNA: TGTGCCAGCAGCCCCCGCCCTAGCGGGGGGGGCAATGAGCAGTTCTTC.

V is TRBV6-1 and J is TRBJ2-7, with D unclear. The germline gives CDR1 MNHNS, CDR2 SASEGT. Trimming cost V 1 base and J 0 bases, with 7 bases left between them. This CDR3 contains 14 residues. CDR3 residues: CASSEGDTSYEQYF. The CDR3 DNA sequence: TGTGCCAGCAGTGAAGGAGACACCTCCTACGAGCAGTACTTC.